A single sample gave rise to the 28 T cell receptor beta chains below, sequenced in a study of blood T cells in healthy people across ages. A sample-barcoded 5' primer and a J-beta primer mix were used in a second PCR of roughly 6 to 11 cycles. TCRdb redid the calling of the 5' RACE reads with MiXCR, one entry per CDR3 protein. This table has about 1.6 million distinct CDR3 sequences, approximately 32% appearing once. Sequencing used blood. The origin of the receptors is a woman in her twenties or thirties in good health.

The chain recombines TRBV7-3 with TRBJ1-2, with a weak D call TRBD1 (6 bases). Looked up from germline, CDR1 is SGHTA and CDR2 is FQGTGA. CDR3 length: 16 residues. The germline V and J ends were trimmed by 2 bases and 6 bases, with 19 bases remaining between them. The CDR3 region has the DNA TGTGCCAGCAGCTTATCGGCAGGAGGGGGATATGATGGCTACACCTTC. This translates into CASSLSAGGGYDGYTF. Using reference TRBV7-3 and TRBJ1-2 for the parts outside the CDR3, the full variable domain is GAGVSQTPSNKVTEKGKYVELRCDPISGHTALYWYRQSLGQGPEFLIYFQGTGAADDSGLPNDRFFAVRPEGSVSTLKIQRTERGDSAVYLCASSLSAGGGYDGYTFGSGTRLTVV.

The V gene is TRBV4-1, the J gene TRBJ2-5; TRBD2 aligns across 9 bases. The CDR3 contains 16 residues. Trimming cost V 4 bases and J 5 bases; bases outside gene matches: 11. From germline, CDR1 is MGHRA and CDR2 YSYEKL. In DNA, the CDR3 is TGCGCCAGCAGCCCCCCGGGACTAGCAGTCCGGGAGACCCAGTACTTC. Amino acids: CASSPPGLAVRETQYF.

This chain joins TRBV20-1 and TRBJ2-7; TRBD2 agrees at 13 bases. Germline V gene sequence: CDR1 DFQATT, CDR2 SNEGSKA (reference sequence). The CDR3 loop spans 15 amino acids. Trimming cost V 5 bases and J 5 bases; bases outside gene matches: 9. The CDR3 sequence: CSAVRGLAGVDEQYF. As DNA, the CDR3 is TGCAGTGCTGTTCGAGGACTAGCGGGAGTTGACGAGCAGTACTTC.

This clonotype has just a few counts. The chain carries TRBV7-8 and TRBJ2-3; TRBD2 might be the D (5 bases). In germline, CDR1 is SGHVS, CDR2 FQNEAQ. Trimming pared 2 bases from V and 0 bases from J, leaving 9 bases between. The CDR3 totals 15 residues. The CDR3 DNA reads TGTGCCAGCAGCTTAATCGGGATGAGCACAGATACGCAGTATTTT. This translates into CASSLIGMSTDTQYF.

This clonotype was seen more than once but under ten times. This CDR3 reads CASSDPFWEVQYF. The CDR3 DNA reads as TGTGCCAGCAGTGACCCCTTTTGGGAGGTCCAGTACTTC. V is TRBV2 and J is TRBJ2-4, with D maybe TRBD2 (6 bases). The germline CDR1 and CDR2 sequences are SNHLY and FYNNEI. This CDR3 has 13 amino acids. Trimming left V 3 bases short and J 13 bases short, with 16 bases between.

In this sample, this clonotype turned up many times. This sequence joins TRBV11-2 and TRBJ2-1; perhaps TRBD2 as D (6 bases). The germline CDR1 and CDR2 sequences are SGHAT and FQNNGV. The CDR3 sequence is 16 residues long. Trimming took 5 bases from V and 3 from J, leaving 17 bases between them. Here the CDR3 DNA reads TGTGCCAGCAGCCCGGTGGGGCGGGGTGGCTACAATGAGCAGTTCTTC. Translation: CASSPVGRGGYNEQFF. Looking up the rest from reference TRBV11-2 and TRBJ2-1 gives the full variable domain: EAGVAQSPRYKIIEKRQSVAFWCNPISGHATLYWYQQILGQGPKLLIQFQNNGVVDDSQLPKDRFSAERLKGVDSTLKIQPAKLEDSAVYLCASSPVGRGGYNEQFFGPGTRLTVL.

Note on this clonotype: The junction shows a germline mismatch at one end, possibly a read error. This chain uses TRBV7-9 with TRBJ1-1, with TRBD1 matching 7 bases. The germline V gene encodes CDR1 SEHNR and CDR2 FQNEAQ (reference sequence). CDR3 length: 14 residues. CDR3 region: CASSLSGGNTGAFF. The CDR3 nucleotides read TGTGCCAGCAGCTTATCAGGGGGGAACACTGGAGCTTTCTTT.

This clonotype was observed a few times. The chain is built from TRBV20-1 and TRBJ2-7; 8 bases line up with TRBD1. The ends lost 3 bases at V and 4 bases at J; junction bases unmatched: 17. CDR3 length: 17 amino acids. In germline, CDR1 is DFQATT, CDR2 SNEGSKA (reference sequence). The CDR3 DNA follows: TGCAGTGCTAGCGGTCGTCTAGGCGGGACAGGCATTTACGAGCAGTACTTC. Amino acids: CSASGRLGGTGIYEQYF.

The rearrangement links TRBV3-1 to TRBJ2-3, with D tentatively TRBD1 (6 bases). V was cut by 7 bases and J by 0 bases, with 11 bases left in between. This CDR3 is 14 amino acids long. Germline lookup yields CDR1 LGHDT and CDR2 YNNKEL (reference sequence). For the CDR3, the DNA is TGTGCCAGCAACCAGGGGCCGAGCACAGATACGCAGTATTTT. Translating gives CASNQGPSTDTQYF.

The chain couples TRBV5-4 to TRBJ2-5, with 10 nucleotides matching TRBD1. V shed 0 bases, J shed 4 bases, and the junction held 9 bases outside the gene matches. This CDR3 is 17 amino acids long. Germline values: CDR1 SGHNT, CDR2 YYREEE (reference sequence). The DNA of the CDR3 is TGTGCCAGCAGCTTGGGACAGGGGGCGAGACTAGCAGAGACCCAGTACTTC. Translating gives CASSLGQGARLAETQYF. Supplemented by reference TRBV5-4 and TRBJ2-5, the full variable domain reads ETGVTQSPTHLIKTRGQQVTLRCSSQSGHNTVSWYQQALGQGPQFIFQYYREEENGRGNFPPRFSGLQFPNYSSELNVNALELDDSALYLCASSLGQGARLAETQYFGPGTRLLVL.

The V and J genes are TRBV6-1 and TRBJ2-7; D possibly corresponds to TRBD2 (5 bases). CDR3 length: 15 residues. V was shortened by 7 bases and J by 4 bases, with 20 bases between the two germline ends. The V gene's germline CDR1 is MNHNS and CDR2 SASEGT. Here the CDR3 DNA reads TGTGCCAGCAACCCGTCCGGGGTTTATGGGTACGAGCAGTACTTC. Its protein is CASNPSGVYGYEQYF.

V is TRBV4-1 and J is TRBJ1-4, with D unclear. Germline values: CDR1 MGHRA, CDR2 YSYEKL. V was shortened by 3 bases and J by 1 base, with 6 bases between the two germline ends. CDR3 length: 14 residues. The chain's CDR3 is CASSHSGTNEKLFF. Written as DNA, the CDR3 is TGCGCCAGCAGCCACTCAGGAACTAATGAAAAACTGTTTTTT.

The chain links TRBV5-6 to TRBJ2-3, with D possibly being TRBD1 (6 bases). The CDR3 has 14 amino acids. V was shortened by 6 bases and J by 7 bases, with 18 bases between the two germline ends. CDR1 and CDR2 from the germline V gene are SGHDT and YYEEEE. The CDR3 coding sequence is TGTGCCAGCACCTGGGGCAGGGGTGGATATACGCAGTATTTT. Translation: CASTWGRGGYTQYF.

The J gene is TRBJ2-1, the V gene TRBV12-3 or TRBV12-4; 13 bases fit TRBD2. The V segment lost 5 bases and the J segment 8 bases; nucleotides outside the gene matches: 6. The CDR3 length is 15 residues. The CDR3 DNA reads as TGTGCCAGCAGTAATTCCGGGACTAGCGGGGATGAGCAGTTCTTC. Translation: CASSNSGTSGDEQFF.

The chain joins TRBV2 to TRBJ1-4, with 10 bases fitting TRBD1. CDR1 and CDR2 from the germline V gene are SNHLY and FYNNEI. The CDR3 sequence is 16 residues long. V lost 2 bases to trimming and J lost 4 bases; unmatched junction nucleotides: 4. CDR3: CASSEWTGGVNEKLFF. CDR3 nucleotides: TGTGCCAGCAGTGAATGGACAGGGGGAGTTAATGAAAAACTGTTTTTT.

CDR3 in amino acids: CASSLSTGTHEQYF. In nucleotides, the CDR3 is TGCGCCAGCAGCTTATCGACCGGGACCCACGAGCAGTACTTC. V gene TRBV5-1 combines with J gene TRBJ2-7, with D perhaps given as TRBD1 or TRBD2 (5 bases each). Germline CDR1 and CDR2: SGHRS and YFSETQ. The germline V and J ends were trimmed by 2 bases and 5 bases, with 14 bases remaining between them. The CDR3 totals 14 residues.

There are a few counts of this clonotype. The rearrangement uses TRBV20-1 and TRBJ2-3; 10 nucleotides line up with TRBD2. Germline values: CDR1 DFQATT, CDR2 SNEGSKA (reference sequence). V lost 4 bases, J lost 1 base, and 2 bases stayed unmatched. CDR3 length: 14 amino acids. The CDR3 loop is CSAISGGGTDTQYF. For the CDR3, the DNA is TGCAGTGCTATAAGCGGGGGGGGCACAGATACGCAGTATTTT.

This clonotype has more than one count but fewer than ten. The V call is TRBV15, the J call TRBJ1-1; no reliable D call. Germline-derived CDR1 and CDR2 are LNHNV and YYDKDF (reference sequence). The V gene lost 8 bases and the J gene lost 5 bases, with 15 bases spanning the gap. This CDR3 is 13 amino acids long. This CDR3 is CATGLVEGTEAFF. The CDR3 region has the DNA TGTGCCACCGGGCTCGTGGAGGGTACTGAAGCTTTCTTT.

The CDR3 DNA reads TGTGCCAGCAGCTTCCAGGGGGCGCAGGAGACCCAGTACTTC. Amino acid sequence: CASSFQGAQETQYF. The chain employs TRBV11-2 and TRBJ2-5, with 8 bases aligning to TRBD1. Per germline, CDR1 SGHAT and CDR2 FQNNGV. This CDR3 region has 14 residues. V shed 3 bases and J 5 bases; nucleotides not matched to a gene: 5.

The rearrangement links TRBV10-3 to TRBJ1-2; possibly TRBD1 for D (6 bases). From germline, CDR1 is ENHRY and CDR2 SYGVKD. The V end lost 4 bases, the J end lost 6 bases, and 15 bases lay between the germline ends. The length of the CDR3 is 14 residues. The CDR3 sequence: CAISVLGDTDGYTF. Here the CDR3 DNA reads TGTGCCATCAGTGTCCTGGGGGACACGGATGGCTACACCTTC.

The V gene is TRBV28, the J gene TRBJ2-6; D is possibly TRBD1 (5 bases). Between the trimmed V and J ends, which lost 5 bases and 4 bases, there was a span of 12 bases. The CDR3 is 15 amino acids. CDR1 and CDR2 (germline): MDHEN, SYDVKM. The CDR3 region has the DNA TGTGCCAGCAGTATTGCAGGGTCAGGGGCCAACGTCCTGACTTTC. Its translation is CASSIAGSGANVLTF.

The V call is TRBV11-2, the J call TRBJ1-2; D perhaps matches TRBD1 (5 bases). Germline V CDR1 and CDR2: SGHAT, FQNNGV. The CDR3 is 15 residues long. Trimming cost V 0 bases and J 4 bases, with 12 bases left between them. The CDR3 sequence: CASSLDGAGRYGYTF. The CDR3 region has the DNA TGTGCCAGCAGCTTAGATGGGGCAGGTCGCTATGGCTACACCTTC.

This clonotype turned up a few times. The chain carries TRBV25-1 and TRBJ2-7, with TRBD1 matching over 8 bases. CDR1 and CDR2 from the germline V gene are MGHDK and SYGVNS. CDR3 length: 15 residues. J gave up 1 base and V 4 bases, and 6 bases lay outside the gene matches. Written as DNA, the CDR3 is TGTGCCAGCAGTGCTGGACAGGGAAGGTCCTACGAGCAGTACTTC. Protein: CASSAGQGRSYEQYF.

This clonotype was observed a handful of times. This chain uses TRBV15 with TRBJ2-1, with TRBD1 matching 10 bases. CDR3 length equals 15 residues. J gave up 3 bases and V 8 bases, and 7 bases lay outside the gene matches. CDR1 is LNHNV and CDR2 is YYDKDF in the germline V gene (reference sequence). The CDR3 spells CATGWGQGFYNEQFF. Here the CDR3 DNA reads TGTGCCACCGGTTGGGGACAGGGGTTCTACAATGAGCAGTTCTTC.

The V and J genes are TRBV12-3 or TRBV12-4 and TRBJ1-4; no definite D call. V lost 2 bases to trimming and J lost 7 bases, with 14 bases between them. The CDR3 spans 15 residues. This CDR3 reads CASSLLWVQGEKLFF. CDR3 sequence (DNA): TGTGCCAGCAGTTTACTCTGGGTCCAAGGTGAAAAACTGTTTTTT.

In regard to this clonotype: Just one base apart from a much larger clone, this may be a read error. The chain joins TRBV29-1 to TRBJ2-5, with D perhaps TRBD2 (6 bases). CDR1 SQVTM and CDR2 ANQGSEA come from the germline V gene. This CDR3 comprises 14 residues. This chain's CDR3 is CSVEEEGRGGTRYF. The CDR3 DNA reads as TGCAGCGTTGAAGAGGAGGGCCGTGGGGGGACCCGGTACTTC.

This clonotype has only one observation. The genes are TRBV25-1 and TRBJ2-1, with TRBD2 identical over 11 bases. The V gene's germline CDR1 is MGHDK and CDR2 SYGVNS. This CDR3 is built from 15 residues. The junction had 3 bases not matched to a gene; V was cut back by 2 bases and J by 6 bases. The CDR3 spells CASSEALAGANEQFF. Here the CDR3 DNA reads TGTGCCAGCAGTGAAGCACTAGCGGGAGCCAATGAGCAGTTCTTC.

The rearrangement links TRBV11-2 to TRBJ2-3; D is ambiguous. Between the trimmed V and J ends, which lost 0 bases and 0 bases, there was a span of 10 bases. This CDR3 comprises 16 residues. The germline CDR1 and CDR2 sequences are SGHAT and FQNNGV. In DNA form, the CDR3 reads TGTGCCAGCAGCTTAGATTGGTCCCCGAGCACAGATACGCAGTATTTT. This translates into CASSLDWSPSTDTQYF.